This T cell receptor beta chain was found in a study of T cell changes during pregnancy in multiple sclerosis. Repertoires were generated with immunoSEQ multiplex PCR, while TCRdb's copy carries only in-frame clones and drops some. The repertoire holds tens of thousands of clones, with approximately 92% as singletons. Per germline, CDR1 MNHNY and CDR2 SVGAGI (reference sequence). V shed 4 bases, J shed 6 bases, and the junction held 9 bases outside the gene matches. The CDR3 is made up of 15 amino acids. The TCR comes from a female donor with multiple sclerosis, enrolled in a pregnancy study. The rearrangement joins TRBV6-6 to TRBJ2-3; 8 nucleotides align to TRBD2. The sequencing used CD4+ T cells from peripheral blood mononuclear cells, collected in the third trimester of pregnancy. The DNA of the CDR3 is TGTGCCAGCAGTTCCCCAGCGGGAGTCGCCGATACGCAGTATTTT. It is translated as CASSSPAGVADTQYF.